Many counts were recorded for the clone carrying this TCR beta chain. V was shortened by 0 bases and J by 2 bases, with 11 bases between the two germline ends. The CDR3 is 15 amino acids. Germline V gives CDR1 SGDLS, CDR2 YYNGEE. Documented time point: newly diagnosed GD, antithyroid drugs for less than 3 months. The TCR library was made from RNA that had been extracted from PBMCs in TRIzol. This record comes from a study of regulatory T cells in long-lasting Graves disease. Library construction for TCR beta used iRepertoire HTBI primers and Arm-PCR of CDR3 regions. TCRdb re-analysed the multiplex PCR reads in MiXCR, keeping a single row per CDR3 protein. The sample records about 350,000 distinct CDR3 sequences, roughly 17% being singletons. This same sample was also taken into another study, of T cells in Graves' hyperthyroidism and ophthalmopathy. That source adds: Blood also carried most thyroid clonotypes expanded above 0.001.

The receptor was isolated from a man aged 40-55 years with Graves disease. The chain couples TRBV9 to TRBJ2-5; no clear D. Sequencing was performed on peripheral blood mononuclear cells (PBMCs), taken at new diagnosis, from a patient treated with antithyroid drugs. The CDR3 DNA reads as TGTGCCAGCAGCGTAGCGCTGGGTGGGCAAGAGACCCAGTACTTC. This encodes CASSVALGGQETQYF.